This entry describes one T cell receptor (beta chain). The sample is drawn from a study of blood T cell repertoires in COVID-19. Study as a whole: The study drew acute and convalescent COVID-19 samples from the United States, Italy and Spain. In each case, the material was cDNA or gDNA derived from T cells, B-cell-depleted T cells, or PBMCs.

Original methodology: Reference gene primer amplification yielded estimated nucleated cell counts. Produced via immunoSEQ multiplex PCR; TCRdb's table is partial and in-frame only. V and J calls and clone size are as listed in that table; D and trimming were resolved from the DNA. Of approximately 90,000 clones in the sample, roughly 90% were seen once. This clonotype was obtained from a woman aged 70 to 79 with acute or convalescent COVID-19. Sequencing was carried out using peripheral blood.

The CDR3 nucleotides are TGCGCCAGCAGAGCCGGGACAGGGGGCTTGTATAGCAATCAGCCCCAGCATTTT. Translating it yields CASRAGTGGLYSNQPQHF. The V gene is TRBV10-2, the J gene TRBJ1-5; 12 positions agree with TRBD1. The CDR3 covers 18 residues. Trimming took 6 bases from V and 0 from J; bases not matched to a gene: 9. CDR1 and CDR2 from the germline V gene are WSHSY and SAAADI.